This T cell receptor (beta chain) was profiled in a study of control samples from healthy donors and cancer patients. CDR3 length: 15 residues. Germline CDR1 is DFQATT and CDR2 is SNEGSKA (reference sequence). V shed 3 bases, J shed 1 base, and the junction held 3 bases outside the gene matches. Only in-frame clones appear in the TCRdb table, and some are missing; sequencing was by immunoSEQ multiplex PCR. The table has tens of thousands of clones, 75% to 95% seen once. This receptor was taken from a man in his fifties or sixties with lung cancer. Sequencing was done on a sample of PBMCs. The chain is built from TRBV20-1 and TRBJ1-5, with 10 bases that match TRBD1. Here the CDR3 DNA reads TGCAGTGCTAGTGACAGGGGGCTCAGCAATCAGCCCCAGCATTTT. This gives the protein CSASDRGLSNQPQHF.